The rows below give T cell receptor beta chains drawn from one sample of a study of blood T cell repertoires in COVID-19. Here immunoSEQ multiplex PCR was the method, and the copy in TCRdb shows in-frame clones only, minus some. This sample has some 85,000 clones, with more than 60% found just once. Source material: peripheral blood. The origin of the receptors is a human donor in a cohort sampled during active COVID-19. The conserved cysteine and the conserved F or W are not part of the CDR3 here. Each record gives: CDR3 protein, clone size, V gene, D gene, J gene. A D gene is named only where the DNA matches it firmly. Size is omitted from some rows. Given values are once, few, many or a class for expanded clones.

ASGPGNNQPQH	few	TRBV5-5	.	TRBJ1-5
ASSNGQLPEAF	few	TRBV19	.	TRBJ1-1
ASSMSSGGVDTQY	.	TRBV7-2	TRBD2	TRBJ2-3
ASSLSSGDLGTQY	once	TRBV5-1	TRBD2	TRBJ2-5
ASSPTVADTIY	.	TRBV5-1	.	TRBJ1-3
ASSRPTGGNEQF	.	TRBV7-2	TRBD1	TRBJ2-1
ASSYRGGRSSPLH	.	TRBV6-5	.	TRBJ1-6
ASSRFRGPYNEQF	.	TRBV3-1/TRBV3-2	TRBD1	TRBJ2-1
ASSQTGAFFYEQY	.	TRBV5-1	TRBD1	TRBJ2-7
ASRAGTGKKKLF	.	TRBV23-1	TRBD1	TRBJ1-4
ASSLGRGDTQY	once	TRBV19	.	TRBJ2-3
ASSYLGQGAYEQF	.	TRBV6-2/TRBV6-3	TRBD1	TRBJ2-1
ASSLIAGEGTF	.	TRBV7-2	TRBD2	TRBJ2-1
ASSFGSGVMIGMTEAF	.	TRBV5-1	.	TRBJ1-1
ASRERRERGTQY	.	TRBV28	TRBD2	TRBJ2-5
ASSFSRGELF	.	TRBV7-2	.	TRBJ2-2
ASSRGSGRALETQY	.	TRBV5-8	TRBD2	TRBJ2-5
SVRYLTNTGELF	.	TRBV29-1	.	TRBJ2-2
ASSLGATNSPLH	.	TRBV28	.	TRBJ1-6
ASSPLAGDSYEQY	many	TRBV14	TRBD2	TRBJ2-7
ASSGAVGELF	.	TRBV5-4	.	TRBJ2-2
ASSQGAGFYQPQH	once	TRBV5-8	TRBD1	TRBJ1-5
ASSSGTSSYEQY	once	TRBV18	TRBD2	TRBJ2-7
ASSFWHRGPSEQY	.	TRBV19	TRBD1	TRBJ2-7